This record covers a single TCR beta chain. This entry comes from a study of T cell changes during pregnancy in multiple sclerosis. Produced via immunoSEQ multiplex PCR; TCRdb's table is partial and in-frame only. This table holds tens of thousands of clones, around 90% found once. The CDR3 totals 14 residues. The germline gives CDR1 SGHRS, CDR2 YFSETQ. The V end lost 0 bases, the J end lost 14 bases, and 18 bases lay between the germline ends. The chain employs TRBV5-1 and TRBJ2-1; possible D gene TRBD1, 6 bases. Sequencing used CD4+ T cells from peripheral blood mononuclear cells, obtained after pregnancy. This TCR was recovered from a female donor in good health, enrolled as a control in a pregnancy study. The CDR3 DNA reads TGCGCCAGCAGCTTGGGAGGGGTACAGGGTACGGAGTTCTTC. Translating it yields CASSLGGVQGTEFF.